The 23 T cell receptor beta chains below come from one sample, sequenced in a study of blood T cell repertoires in COVID-19 (dated by TCRdb to 2020 to 2022). Receptor libraries were prepared by the immunoSEQ multiplex PCR assay. TCRdb took this table from immuneACCESS and kept in-frame rearrangements with V and J called. Such tables lack part of the clones; where checked against another copy, unresolved V genes explain under half of the gap, and the rest is unexplained. A total of approximately 330,000 clones appear in this sample, about 87% of them only once. The ten top clones hold approximately 9.9% of the sample. The source material was peripheral blood. These receptors were obtained from a man aged 25-45 years with COVID-19, enrolled during active disease.

The V call is TRBV5-4, the J call TRBJ2-5; a weak D match, TRBD2 (5 bases). The CDR3 has 16 amino acids. CDR1 SGHNT and CDR2 YYREEE come from the germline V gene (reference sequence). The V gene lost 10 bases and the J gene lost 3 bases, with 25 bases spanning the gap. The CDR3 sequence is CAGAPGPYSEEETQYF. The DNA of the CDR3 is TGTGCCGGAGCCCCGGGTCCATACTCGGAGGAAGAGACCCAGTACTTC.

The chain employs TRBV27 and TRBJ2-1; a possible D gene is TRBD2 (6 bases). CDR3 length equals 15 residues. The V gene lost 2 bases and the J gene lost 8 bases, with 16 bases spanning the gap. The germline V gene has CDR1 MNHEY and CDR2 SMNVEV (reference sequence). The CDR3, as DNA: TGTGCCAGCAGTTTAGGCGGCGGGATAATGTATGAGCAGTTCTTC. Its protein product is CASSLGGGIMYEQFF.

The chain is built from TRBV7-2 and TRBJ2-7; D is ambiguous. V lost 1 base to trimming and J lost 4 bases, with 5 bases between them. CDR3 length: 12 amino acids. The germline gives CDR1 SGHTA, CDR2 FQGNSA. CDR3 in amino acids: CASSLVNYEQYF. The DNA for the CDR3 is TGTGCCAGCAGCTTAGTTAATTACGAGCAGTACTTC.

This chain connects TRBV6-6 to TRBJ1-1; D perhaps matches TRBD1 (5 bases). The germline V gene has CDR1 MNHNY and CDR2 SVGAGI (reference sequence). V was clipped by 5 bases and J by 5 bases, with 24 bases between them. The CDR3 length is 17 residues. CDR3 loop: CASSPTGYATFPTEAFF. DNA for the CDR3: TGTGCCAGCAGTCCTACAGGTTATGCGACGTTCCCGACTGAAGCTTTCTTT.

For this clone: Other DNA sequences in the same sample also yield this CDR3. This chain connects TRBV18 to TRBJ1-2, with TRBD1 matching 7 bases. J was trimmed by 8 bases and V by 2 bases; bases with no gene match: 5. The CDR3 covers 13 residues. Germline-derived CDR1 and CDR2 are KGHSH and LQKENI. This CDR3 reads CASSPRDREGYTF. CDR3 sequence (DNA): TGTGCCAGCTCACCAAGGGACAGAGAAGGCTACACCTTC.

This clone was counted between two and nine times. This chain uses TRBV5-1 with TRBJ1-1, with D tentatively TRBD1 (6 bases). Germline lookup yields CDR1 SGHRS and CDR2 YFSETQ. The germline V and J ends were trimmed by 6 bases and 1 base, with 19 bases remaining between them. The CDR3 totals 16 residues. CDR3 in amino acids: CASMIIGGTSNTEAFF. In DNA, the CDR3 is TGCGCCAGCATGATAATTGGGGGCACCTCGAACACTGAAGCTTTCTTT.

The rearrangement joins TRBV5-6 to TRBJ2-5; 13 nucleotides align to TRBD2. Losses at the gene ends were 4 bases for V and 1 base for J; bases not matched to a gene: 4. The CDR3 is 16 amino acids. Germline assignment: CDR1 SGHDT and CDR2 YYEEEE. CDR3 nucleotides: TGTGCCAGCAGCGGGGGACTAGCGGGGTTCCAAGAGACCCAGTACTTC. Protein product: CASSGGLAGFQETQYF. Full variable domain (outside the CDR3, taken from reference TRBV5-6 and TRBJ2-5): DAGVTQSPTHLIKTRGQQVTLRCSPKSGHDTVSWYQQALGQGPQFIFQYYEEEERQRGNFPDRFSGHQFPNYSSELNVNALLLGDSALYLCASSGGLAGFQETQYFGPGTRLLVL.

This sequence joins TRBV24-1 and TRBJ2-5; 13 nucleotides match TRBD2. This CDR3 region has 16 residues. The V and J ends lost 4 bases and 5 bases, in that order; junction bases with no gene match: 6. Germline CDR1 KGHDR, CDR2 SFDVKD. CDR3: CATSDPGLAGAETQYF. In nucleotides, the CDR3 is TGTGCCACCAGTGACCCTGGACTAGCGGGAGCTGAGACCCAGTACTTC.

The chain combines TRBV5-1 with TRBJ2-4, with TRBD2 identical over 10 bases. After removal of 2 bases from V and 1 base from J, the junction contained 9 bases not matched to a gene. The germline gives CDR1 SGHRS, CDR2 YFSETQ. The CDR3 consists of 18 residues. DNA for the CDR3: TGCGCCAGCAGCTTTGGTCTAGCGGGAGTGGATGCCAAAAACATTCAGTACTTC. Protein sequence: CASSFGLAGVDAKNIQYF.

The chain couples TRBV6-1 to TRBJ1-2; D possibly corresponds to TRBD1 (5 bases). The germline V and J ends were trimmed by 0 bases and 4 bases, with 12 bases remaining between them. The CDR3 length is 15 residues. Germline V gene data show CDR1 as MNHNS and CDR2 as SASEGT. CDR3 residues: CASSEAQKGIYGYTF. DNA for the CDR3: TGTGCCAGCAGTGAAGCGCAGAAGGGGATCTATGGCTACACCTTC.

This chain uses TRBV5-1 with TRBJ1-5; D is undetermined. The germline CDR1 and CDR2 sequences are SGHRS and YFSETQ. The CDR3 is made up of 15 amino acids. V gave up 0 bases and J gave up 3 bases, with 10 bases separating them. The CDR3 reads CASSLDGEPNQPQHF. Here the CDR3 DNA reads TGCGCCAGCAGCTTGGACGGAGAACCCAATCAGCCCCAGCATTTT.

This sequence joins TRBV24-1 and TRBJ1-5, with TRBD1 matching over 7 bases. The CDR3 extends over 12 amino acids. Germline V gene sequence: CDR1 KGHDR, CDR2 SFDVKD. J was trimmed by 9 bases and V by 9 bases; bases with no gene match: 7. CDR3 nucleotide sequence: TGTGCCACCGCGACAGGGAATGTGCCCCAGCATTTT. It codes for CATATGNVPQHF.

The J gene is TRBJ2-1, the V gene TRBV4-1; TRBD1 aligns across 10 bases. Germline assignment: CDR1 MGHRA and CDR2 YSYEKL. J lost 8 bases, V lost 5 bases, and 9 bases had no gene match. The CDR3 totals 15 residues. CDR3: CASSETTTGGDEQFF. CDR3 DNA sequence: TGCGCCAGCAGCGAAACTACGACAGGGGGCGATGAGCAGTTCTTC.

J is TRBJ2-5 and V is TRBV7-9, with D possibly being TRBD1 (6 bases). The germline gives CDR1 SEHNR, CDR2 FQNEAQ (reference sequence). The CDR3 runs to 16 residues. V lost 5 bases, J lost 1 base, and 17 bases lay in between. CDR3 loop: CASSPNRAQIQETQYF. CDR3 sequence (DNA): TGTGCCAGCAGCCCCAACAGGGCACAGATCCAAGAGACCCAGTACTTC.

This chain links TRBV6-5 with TRBJ1-2, with D unclear. Germline assignment: CDR1 MNHEY and CDR2 SVGAGI. CDR3 length: 13 amino acids. Deletions cut 0 bases from V and 9 bases from J, with 11 bases between. The CDR3 reads CASSYSSRECYTF. The CDR3 region has the DNA TGTGCCAGCAGTTACTCCTCGAGGGAATGCTACACCTTC.

This chain connects TRBV28 to TRBJ1-2, with TRBD1 identical over 8 bases. The length of the CDR3 is 14 residues. With V trimmed by 3 bases and J by 5 bases, 5 bases remained unmatched. Germline-derived CDR1 and CDR2 are MDHEN and SYDVKM. The CDR3 region is CASSFTGGGYGYTF. The CDR3 DNA follows: TGTGCCAGCAGTTTTACAGGGGGGGGATATGGCTACACCTTC.

In DNA, the CDR3 is TGTGCCAGCAGTGCAGAAAACTCCTACGAGCAGTACTTC. Translated, it gives CASSAENSYEQYF. This chain connects TRBV2 to TRBJ2-7, with no clear D. Trimming removed 4 bases from V and 0 bases from J, with 7 bases in between. Germline loops: CDR1 SNHLY, CDR2 FYNNEI. The CDR3 contains 13 residues.

V is TRBV6-5 and J is TRBJ1-2; perhaps TRBD1 as D (6 bases). The V end lost 6 bases, the J end lost 6 bases, and 17 bases lay between the germline ends. The CDR3 extends over 14 amino acids. Germline loops: CDR1 MNHEY, CDR2 SVGAGI. In DNA form, the CDR3 reads TGTGCCAGCAGCCAACCTCAGGGGCGCGATGGCTACACCTTC. Protein product: CASSQPQGRDGYTF.

The genes are TRBV11-2 and TRBJ2-5; 8 bases align to TRBD2. The CDR3 is made up of 15 amino acids. V lost 8 bases and J lost 1; bases outside the gene matches: 9. Per germline, CDR1 SGHAT and CDR2 FQNNGV. The CDR3 protein is CASLRAGELQETQYF. CDR3 in DNA: TGTGCCAGCCTAAGAGCGGGAGAACTCCAAGAGACCCAGTACTTC.

The chain joins TRBV7-9 to TRBJ2-7, with TRBD1 matching 10 bases. J lost 4 bases, V lost 5 bases, and 5 bases had no gene match. Germline-derived CDR1 and CDR2 are SEHNR and FQNEAQ (reference sequence). The CDR3 consists of 14 residues. Here the CDR3 reads CASSPGTGAYEQYF. The CDR3 nucleotides are TGTGCCAGCAGCCCCGGGACAGGGGCATACGAGCAGTACTTC.

This rearrangement joins TRBV7-9 to TRBJ1-6; possibly TRBD1 for D (6 bases). The V gene's germline CDR1 is SEHNR and CDR2 FQNEAQ (reference sequence). This CDR3 is built from 16 residues. Trimming left V 6 bases short and J 7 bases short, with 19 bases between. The DNA of the CDR3 is TGTGCCAGCAGTCTTTCCTTAGCAGGGGAAAATTCACCCCTCCACTTT. This gives the protein CASSLSLAGENSPLHF.

The chain is built from TRBV6-6 and TRBJ1-2; 8 positions match TRBD1. V lost 0 bases and J lost 7; bases outside the gene matches: 4. CDR1 and CDR2 (germline): MNHNY, SVGAGI (reference sequence). The CDR3 totals 14 residues. The CDR3 loop reads CASSYSGQGVGYTF. CDR3 sequence (DNA): TGTGCCAGCAGTTACTCCGGACAGGGTGTTGGCTACACCTTC.

This sequence joins TRBV9 and TRBJ2-7, with a weak D call TRBD1 (6 bases). Trimming pared 4 bases from V and 4 bases from J, leaving 18 bases between. CDR1 and CDR2 from the germline V gene are SGDLS and YYNGEE. The CDR3 has 15 residues. In DNA, the CDR3 is TGTGCCAGCAGCCGATCACCGGGACACTCTTACGAGCAGTACTTC. Translation gives CASSRSPGHSYEQYF.